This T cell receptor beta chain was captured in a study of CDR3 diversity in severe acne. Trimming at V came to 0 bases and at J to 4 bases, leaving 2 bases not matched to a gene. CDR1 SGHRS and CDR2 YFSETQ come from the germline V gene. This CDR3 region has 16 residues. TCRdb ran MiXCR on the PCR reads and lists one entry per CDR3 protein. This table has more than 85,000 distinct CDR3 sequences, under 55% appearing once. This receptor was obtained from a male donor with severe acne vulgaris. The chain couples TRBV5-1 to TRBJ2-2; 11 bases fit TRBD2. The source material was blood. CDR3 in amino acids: CASSLEGTSGTGELFF. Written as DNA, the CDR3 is TGCGCCAGCAGCTTGGAAGGGACTAGCGGCACCGGGGAGCTGTTTTTT.